The text below deals with one TCR beta chain. No cognate antigen has been identified for it. No quality values exist for individual bases; no much larger clone is one base distant. TCRbeta CDR3 regions were amplified from genomic DNA by means of the immunoSEQ Assay, a bias-controlled multiplex PCR. The paper's data handling went like this. The number of nucleated cells in each sample was estimated by amplification of reference gene primers within the assay. To quantify the absolute abundance of each unique TCRbeta CDR3 rearrangement, sequence reads were collapsed and filtered. For each sample, productive Simpson clonality was calculated as the square root of Simpson's diversity index across productive rearrangements. TCRdb provides this immuneACCESS table in a form limited to in-frame rearrangements. Some clones are lacking; in checked studies, under half of them reflect an unresolved V gene, and why the rest are absent is not known. The V and J calls and the clone size are those of that table, but D and trimming were determined from the DNA. Here the sample has about 410,000 clones; roughly 87% occur a single time. The ten biggest clones cover 0.6% of the sample.

The sample is drawn from a study of blood T cell repertoires in COVID-19 (dated by TCRdb to 2020 to 2021). Regarding the research as a whole: The collaborator samples originated in the United States, Italy and Spain and spanned the acute and convalescent phases of COVID-19. The material from the prospective study consisted of cDNA or gDNA derived from T cells, B-cell-depleted T cells, or PBMCs. Deeply sampled blood TCRbeta repertoires from subjects exposed to, actively infected with, or recovered from COVID-19 were included in the dataset. The repertoires were released in a freely available public database meant as a resource for research on the immune response to SARS-CoV-2. The samples were drawn from two sources: the first 160 participants of the ongoing ImmuneRACE study, and 1,200 or so subjects contributed by 6 global collaborators. A de-identified subject ID, COVID-19 status, age in years and sex were almost always included in the sample metadata. Where available, HLA class I and class II types were taken from metadata supplied by the sample provider and were not determined by assay-based typing. What the work shows at the level of the full study, not this receptor alone: The amount of clinical and demographic metadata varied by source and participant and was provided uncurated.

Enrolling through a virtual design, the prospective study's participants ranged in age from roughly 18 to 95 years and lived across about two dozen United States geographic areas. Cohort assignment in the prospective study relied on participant-reported clinical history from a screening survey and a study questionnaire. For ImmuneRACE Cohort 3, a participant was defined as recovered based on two consecutive negative NP/OP PCR tests, clearance by a healthcare professional, or resolution of symptoms. Mobile phlebotomists in the prospective study collected whole blood, serum and a nasopharyngeal or oropharyngeal swab from every participant. Over an approximately 2-month period, participants in the prospective study had the option of providing additional blood draws and questionnaires. Before DNA extraction, prospective study blood samples were shipped either frozen or at room temperature. The CDR3 numbers 14 residues from cysteine through phenylalanine. Left in the record is the CDR3 DNA by itself, 42 bases read in frame from the first base. The germline V gene (reference sequence) sets CDR1 to LNHDA and CDR2 to SQIVND. Trimming removed 6 bases from V and 0 bases from J, leaving 8 bases between the germline ends.

The source is a man between 18 and 29 years old who had recovered from COVID-19. The sequence is built from TRBV19 and TRBJ2-2; TRBD2 is a possible D gene, resting on 5 matching bases. Sequences were obtained from PBMCs or T cells enriched from blood (not recorded which). The CDR3: CASRTGSNTGELFF. Here is the DNA: TGTGCCAGTAGGACGGGGTCGAACACCGGGGAGCTGTTTTTT.